This TCR beta chain was captured in a study of blood T cell repertoires in COVID-19. Study summary: Italy, Spain and the United States were the sources of the convalescent and acute COVID-19 samples. PBMCs, B-cell-depleted T cells, or T cells were the source of the cDNA or gDNA that made up the material.

Authors' processing steps: Estimation of nucleated cell counts relied on the amplification of reference gene primers. Here immunoSEQ multiplex PCR was the method, and the copy in TCRdb shows in-frame clones only, minus some. That table furnishes V, J and clone size, whereas the DNA furnished D and trimming. The sample has more than 65,000 clones; about 93% are singletons. V lost 2 bases and J lost 0, with 14 bases in between. Germline V gene lookup returns CDR1 LNHDA and CDR2 SQIVND (reference sequence). CDR3 length: 17 residues. This chain links TRBV19 with TRBJ1-3; D gene uncertain. Sequencing was performed on peripheral blood. The source of this sequence is a human donor in a cohort sampled during active COVID-19. This CDR3 reads CASSISRQVISGNTIYF. The CDR3 DNA follows: TGTGCCAGTAGTATATCTCGTCAGGTAATCTCTGGAAACACCATATATTTT.